The 2 T cell receptor beta chains given below trace back to one sample, sequenced in a study of blood T cell repertoires in COVID-19. Data came from immunoSEQ multiplex PCR; TCRdb stores just in-frame clones and leaves some out. The table includes approximately 260,000 clones, about 90% detected once. What was sequenced was PBMCs or T cells enriched from blood (not recorded which). Receptors originate from a woman between 40 and 50 years old with acute COVID-19.

The chain employs TRBV18 and TRBJ2-3; 9 bases map to TRBD1. Per germline, CDR1 KGHSH and CDR2 LQKENI. V trimming: 8 bases; J trimming: 2 bases; junction bases outside the gene matches: 2. The length of the CDR3 is 13 residues. The chain's CDR3 is CASGQGNTDTQYF. CDR3 DNA: TGTGCCAGCGGACAGGGGAACACAGATACGCAGTATTTT.

The count of this clone is one. V usage is TRBV27 and J usage is TRBJ2-7; D is possibly TRBD2 (6 bases). The CDR3 totals 14 residues. Germline V CDR1 and CDR2: MNHEY, SMNVEV (reference sequence). Trimming cost V 1 base and J 2 bases, with 9 bases left between them. The CDR3 sequence is CASSLYSGTYEQYF. For the CDR3, the DNA is TGTGCCAGCAGTTTATATAGCGGCACCTACGAGCAGTACTTC.